This TCR beta chain derives from a study of vaccination and CD4 T cells after COVID-19. Study-wide context: Recovered patients in the cohort numbered six men and four women, two of them Hispanic.

The Oncomine TCR Beta short-read assay sequenced DNA from cultured CD4+ T cells. Scientists extracted genomic DNA from CD4+ T cells grown in culture. One entry per CDR3 protein results from TCRdb running MiXCR on the PCR reads. Found here are around 26,000 distinct CDR3 sequences, 35% to 50% of them singletons; the top ten hold approximately 11%. Treatment meaning: approximately nine-day PBMC culture with coronavirus spike peptide pools or control peptides (ViraFEST assay). ViraFEST used peptide pools to expand antigen-specific T cells and subsequently sequenced their TCRs. As to this clonotype: Antigen specificity is unknown.

This CDR3 comprises 21 residues. V gave up 8 bases and J gave up 5 bases; unmatched junction bases: 28. Looked up from germline, CDR1 is MNHNS and CDR2 is SASEGT. The chain links TRBV6-1 to TRBJ2-7, with 12 bases identical to TRBD2. The TCR originated in a human donor who had recovered from COVID-19. Sequenced: CD4+ T cells from blood, cultured in vitro. CDR3 bases: TGTGCCAGCTCTAGGCGGTCGAGCGGGGGAAAACTAGCGGGAGGTCCAAACGAGCAGTACTTC. Its protein product is CASSRRSSGGKLAGGPNEQYF.